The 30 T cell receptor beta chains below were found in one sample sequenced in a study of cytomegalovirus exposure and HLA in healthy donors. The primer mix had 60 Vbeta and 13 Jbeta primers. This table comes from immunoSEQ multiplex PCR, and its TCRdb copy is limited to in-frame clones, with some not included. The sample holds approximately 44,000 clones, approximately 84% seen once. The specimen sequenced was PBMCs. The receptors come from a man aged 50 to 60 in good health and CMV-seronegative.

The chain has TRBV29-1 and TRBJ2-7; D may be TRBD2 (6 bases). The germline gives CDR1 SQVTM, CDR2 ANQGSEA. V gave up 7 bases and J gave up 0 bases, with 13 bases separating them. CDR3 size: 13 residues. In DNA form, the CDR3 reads TGCAGCGCCGGGAGCTCGAGCTCCTACGAGCAGTACTTC. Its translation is CSAGSSSSYEQYF.

CDR3 loop: CASSFQGADNEQFF. The DNA for the CDR3 is TGTGCCAGCAGCTTCCAGGGGGCGGACAATGAGCAGTTCTTC. The chain is built from TRBV7-8 and TRBJ2-1; TRBD1 matches at 8 bases. J gave up 5 bases and V 3 bases, and 3 bases lay outside the gene matches. Germline V lookup: CDR1 SGHVS, CDR2 FQNEAQ. The CDR3 spans 14 residues.

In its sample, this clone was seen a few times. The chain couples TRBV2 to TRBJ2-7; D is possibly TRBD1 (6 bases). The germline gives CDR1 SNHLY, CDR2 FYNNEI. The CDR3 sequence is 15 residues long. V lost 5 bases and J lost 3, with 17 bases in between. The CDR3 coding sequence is TGTGCCAGCAGTCCTAGACTACAGGGATACTACGAGCAGTACTTC. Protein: CASSPRLQGYYEQYF.

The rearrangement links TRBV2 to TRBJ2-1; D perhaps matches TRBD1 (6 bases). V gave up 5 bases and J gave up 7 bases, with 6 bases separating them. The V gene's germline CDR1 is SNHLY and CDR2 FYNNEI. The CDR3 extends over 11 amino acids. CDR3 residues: CASSQGNEQFF. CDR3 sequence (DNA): TGTGCCAGCAGTCAGGGGAATGAGCAGTTCTTC. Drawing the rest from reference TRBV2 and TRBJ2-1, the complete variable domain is EPEVTQTPSHQVTQMGQEVILRCVPISNHLYFYWYRQILGQKVEFLVSFYNNEISEKSEIFDDQFSVERPDGSNFTLKIRSTKLEDSAMYFCASSQGNEQFFGPGTRLTVL.

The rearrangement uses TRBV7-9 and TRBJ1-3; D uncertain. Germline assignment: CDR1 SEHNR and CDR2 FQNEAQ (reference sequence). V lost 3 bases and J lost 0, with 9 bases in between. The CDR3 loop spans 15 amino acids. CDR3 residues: CASSFRTNSGNTIYF. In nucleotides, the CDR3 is TGTGCCAGCAGCTTTCGTACAAACTCTGGAAACACCATATATTTT.

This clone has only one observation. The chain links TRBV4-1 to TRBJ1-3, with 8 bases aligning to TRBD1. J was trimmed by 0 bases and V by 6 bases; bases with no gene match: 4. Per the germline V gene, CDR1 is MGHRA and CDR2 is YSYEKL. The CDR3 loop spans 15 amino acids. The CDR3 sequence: CASSRTGSSGNTIYF. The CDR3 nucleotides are TGCGCCAGCAGTCGGACAGGGAGCTCTGGAAACACCATATATTTT.

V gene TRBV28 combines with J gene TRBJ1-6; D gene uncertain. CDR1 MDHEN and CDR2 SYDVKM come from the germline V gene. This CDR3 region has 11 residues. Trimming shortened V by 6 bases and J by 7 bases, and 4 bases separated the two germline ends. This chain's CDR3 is CASSLNSPLHF. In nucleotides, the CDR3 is TGTGCCAGCAGCCTGAATTCACCCCTCCACTTT.

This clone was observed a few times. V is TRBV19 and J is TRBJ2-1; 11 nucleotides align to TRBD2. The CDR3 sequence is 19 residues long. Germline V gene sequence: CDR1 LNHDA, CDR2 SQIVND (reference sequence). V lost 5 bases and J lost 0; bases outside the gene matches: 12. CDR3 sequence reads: CASSLGLAGILSSYNEQFF. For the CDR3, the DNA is TGTGCCAGTAGTCTCGGACTAGCGGGCATTTTAAGCTCCTACAATGAGCAGTTCTTC.

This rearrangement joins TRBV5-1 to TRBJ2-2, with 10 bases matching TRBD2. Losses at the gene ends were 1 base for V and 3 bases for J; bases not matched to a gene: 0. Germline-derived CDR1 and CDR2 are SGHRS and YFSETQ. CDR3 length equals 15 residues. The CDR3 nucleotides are TGCGCCAGCAGCTTGCTAGCGGGAGACACCGGGGAGCTGTTTTTT. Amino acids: CASSLLAGDTGELFF.

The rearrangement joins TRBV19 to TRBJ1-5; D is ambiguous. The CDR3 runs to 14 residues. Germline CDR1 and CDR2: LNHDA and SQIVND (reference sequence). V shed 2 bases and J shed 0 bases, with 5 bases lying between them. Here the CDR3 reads CASSIRDSNQPQHF. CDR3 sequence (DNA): TGTGCCAGTAGTATAAGAGATAGCAATCAGCCCCAGCATTTT.

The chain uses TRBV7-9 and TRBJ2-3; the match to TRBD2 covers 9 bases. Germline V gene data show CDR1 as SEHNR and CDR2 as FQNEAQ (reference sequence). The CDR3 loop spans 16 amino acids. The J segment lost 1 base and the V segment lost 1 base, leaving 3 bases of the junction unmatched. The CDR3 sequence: CASSLGIAGGTDTQYF. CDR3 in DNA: TGTGCCAGCAGCTTAGGGATAGCGGGGGGCACAGATACGCAGTATTTT. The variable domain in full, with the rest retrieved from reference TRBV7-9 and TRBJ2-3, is DTGVSQNPRHKITKRGQNVTFRCDPISEHNRLYWYRQTLGQGPEFLTYFQNEAQLEKSRLLSDRFSAERPKGSFSTLEIQRTEQGDSAMYLCASSLGIAGGTDTQYFGPGTRLTVL.

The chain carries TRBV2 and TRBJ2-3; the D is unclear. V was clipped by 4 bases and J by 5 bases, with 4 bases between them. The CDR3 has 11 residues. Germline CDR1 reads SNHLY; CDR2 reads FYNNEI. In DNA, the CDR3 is TGTGCCAGCAGTGCTAAAGATACGCAGTATTTT. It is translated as CASSAKDTQYF.

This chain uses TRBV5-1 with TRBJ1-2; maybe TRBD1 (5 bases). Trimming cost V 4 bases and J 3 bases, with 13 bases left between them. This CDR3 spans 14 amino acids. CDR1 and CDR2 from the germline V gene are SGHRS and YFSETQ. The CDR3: CASSPTQGDYGYTF. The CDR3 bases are TGCGCCAGCAGCCCCACCCAGGGCGACTATGGCTACACCTTC.

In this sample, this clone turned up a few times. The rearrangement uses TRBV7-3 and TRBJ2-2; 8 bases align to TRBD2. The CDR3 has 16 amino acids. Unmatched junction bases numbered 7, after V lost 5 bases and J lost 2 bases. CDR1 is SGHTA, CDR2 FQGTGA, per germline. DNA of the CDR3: TGTGCCAGCAGCGTCCGTAGCGGGGCCAACACCGGGGAGCTGTTTTTT. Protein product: CASSVRSGANTGELFF.

DNA for the CDR3: TGCGCCAGCAGCTTGACCGGACAGGGCGGTAATTCACCCCTCCACTTT. Its translation: CASSLTGQGGNSPLHF. J is TRBJ1-6 and V is TRBV5-1, with 8 positions matching TRBD1. Germline V gene data show CDR1 as SGHRS and CDR2 as YFSETQ. The trim removed 1 base at V and 6 bases at J, leaving 6 bases unmatched. The CDR3 loop spans 16 amino acids.

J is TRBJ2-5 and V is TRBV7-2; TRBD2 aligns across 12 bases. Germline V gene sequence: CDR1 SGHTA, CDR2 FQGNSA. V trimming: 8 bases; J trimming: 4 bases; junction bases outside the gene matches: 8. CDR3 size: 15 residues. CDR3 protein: CASGSSGGALETQYF. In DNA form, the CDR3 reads TGTGCCAGCGGTTCTAGCGGGGGGGCCTTAGAGACCCAGTACTTC.

CDR3 sequence: CATSRQVMNTEAFF. The CDR3 nucleotides are TGTGCCACCAGCAGACAGGTAATGAACACTGAAGCTTTCTTT. The chain uses TRBV15 and TRBJ1-1; the D is unclear. V was clipped by 2 bases and J by 0 bases, with 7 bases between them. The CDR3 totals 14 residues. The V gene's germline CDR1 is LNHNV and CDR2 YYDKDF (reference sequence).

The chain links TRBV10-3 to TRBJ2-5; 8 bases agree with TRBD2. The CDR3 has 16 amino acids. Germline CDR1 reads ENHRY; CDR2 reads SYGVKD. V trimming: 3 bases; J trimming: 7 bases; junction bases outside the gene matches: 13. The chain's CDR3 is CAISDHAITGGGTQYF. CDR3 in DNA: TGTGCCATCAGTGACCACGCGATTACCGGGGGGGGGACCCAGTACTTC.

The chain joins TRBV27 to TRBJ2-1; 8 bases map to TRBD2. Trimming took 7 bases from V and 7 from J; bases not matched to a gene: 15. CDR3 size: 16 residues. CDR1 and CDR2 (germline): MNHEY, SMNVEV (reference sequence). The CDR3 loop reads CASTRLGLARTNEQFF. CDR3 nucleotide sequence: TGTGCCAGCACCCGCCTCGGACTAGCAAGGACAAATGAGCAGTTCTTC.

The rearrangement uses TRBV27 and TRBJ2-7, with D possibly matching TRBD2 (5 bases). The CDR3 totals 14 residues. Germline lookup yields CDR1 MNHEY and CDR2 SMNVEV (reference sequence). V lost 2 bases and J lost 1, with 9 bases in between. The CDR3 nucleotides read TGTGCCAGCAGTTTAGCGGGCAGTTCCTACGAGCAGTACTTC. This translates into CASSLAGSSYEQYF.

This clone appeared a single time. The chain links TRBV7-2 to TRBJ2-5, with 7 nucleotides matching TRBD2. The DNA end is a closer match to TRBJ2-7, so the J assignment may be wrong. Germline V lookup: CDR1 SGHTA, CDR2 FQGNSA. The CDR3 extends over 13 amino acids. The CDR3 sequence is CASSSTSPYEQYF. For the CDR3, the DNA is TGTGCCAGCAGCTCGACTAGCCCCTACGAGCAGTACTTC.

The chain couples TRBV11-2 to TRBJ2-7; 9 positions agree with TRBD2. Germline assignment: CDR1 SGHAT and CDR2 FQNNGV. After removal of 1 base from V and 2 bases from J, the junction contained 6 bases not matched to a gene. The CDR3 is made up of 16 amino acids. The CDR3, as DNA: TGTGCCAGCAGCTTAGTCACCATAGCGGGAGCCTACGAGCAGTACTTC. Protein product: CASSLVTIAGAYEQYF.

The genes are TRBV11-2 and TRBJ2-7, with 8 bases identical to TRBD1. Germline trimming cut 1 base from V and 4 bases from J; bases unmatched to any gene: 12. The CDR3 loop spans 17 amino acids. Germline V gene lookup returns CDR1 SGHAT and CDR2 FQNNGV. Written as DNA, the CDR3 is TGTGCCAGCAGCTTAGCCCTCCGACGGACAGGGATATACGAGCAGTACTTC. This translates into CASSLALRRTGIYEQYF.

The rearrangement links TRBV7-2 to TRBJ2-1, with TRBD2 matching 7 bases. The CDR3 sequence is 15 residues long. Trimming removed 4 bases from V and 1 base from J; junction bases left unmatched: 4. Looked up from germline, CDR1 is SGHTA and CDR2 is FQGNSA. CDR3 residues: CASSSLAVSYNEQFF. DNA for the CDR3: TGTGCCAGCAGCTCTCTAGCGGTATCCTACAATGAGCAGTTCTTC.

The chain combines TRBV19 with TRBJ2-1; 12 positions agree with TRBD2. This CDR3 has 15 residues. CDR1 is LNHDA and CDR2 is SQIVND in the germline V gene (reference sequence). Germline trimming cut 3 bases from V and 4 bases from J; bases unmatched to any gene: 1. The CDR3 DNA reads TGTGCCAGTAGTATGGGACTAGCGGGTTACAATGAGCAGTTCTTC. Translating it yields CASSMGLAGYNEQFF. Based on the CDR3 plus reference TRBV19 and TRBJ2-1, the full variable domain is DGGITQSPKYLFRKEGQNVTLSCEQNLNHDAMYWYRQDPGQGLRLIYYSQIVNDFQKGDIAEGYSVSREKKESFPLTVTSAQKNPTAFYLCASSMGLAGYNEQFFGPGTRLTVL.

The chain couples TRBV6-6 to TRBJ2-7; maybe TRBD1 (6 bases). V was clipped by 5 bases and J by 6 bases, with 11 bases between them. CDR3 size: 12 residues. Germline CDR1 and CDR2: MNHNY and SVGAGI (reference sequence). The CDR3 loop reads CASSLQGGEQYF. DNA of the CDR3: TGTGCCAGCAGTCTACAGGGTGGCGAGCAGTACTTC.

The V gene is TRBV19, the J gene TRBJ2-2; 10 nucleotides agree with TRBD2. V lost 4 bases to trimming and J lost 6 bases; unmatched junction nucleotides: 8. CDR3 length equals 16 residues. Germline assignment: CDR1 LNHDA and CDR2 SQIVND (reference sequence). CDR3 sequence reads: CASSNSGRAWSGELFF. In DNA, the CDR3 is TGTGCCAGTAGTAACAGCGGGAGGGCCTGGTCCGGGGAGCTGTTTTTT.

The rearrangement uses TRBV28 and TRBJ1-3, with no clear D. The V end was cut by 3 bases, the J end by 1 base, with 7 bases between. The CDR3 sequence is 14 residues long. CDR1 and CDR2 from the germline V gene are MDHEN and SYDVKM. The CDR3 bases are TGTGCCAGCAGTTTGAAACTATCTGGAAACACCATATATTTT. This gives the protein CASSLKLSGNTIYF.

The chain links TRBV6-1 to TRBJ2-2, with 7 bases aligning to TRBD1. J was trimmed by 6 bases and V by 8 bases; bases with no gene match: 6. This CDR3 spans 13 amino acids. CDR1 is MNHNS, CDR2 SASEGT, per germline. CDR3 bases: TGTGCCAGCGAGGGGGCGGCGGCCGGGGAGCTGTTTTTT. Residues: CASEGAAAGELFF.

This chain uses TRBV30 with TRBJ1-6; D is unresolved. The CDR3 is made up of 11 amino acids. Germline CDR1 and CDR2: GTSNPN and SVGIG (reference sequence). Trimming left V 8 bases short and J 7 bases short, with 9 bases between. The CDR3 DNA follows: TGTGCCGGGGAGGGAAATTCACCCCTCCACTTT. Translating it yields CAGEGNSPLHF.